This TCR beta chain is from a study of T cell responses to AZD1222 COVID-19 vaccine. TCRdb keeps only in-frame clones here, not all; method: immunoSEQ multiplex PCR. The data show 130,000 to 150,000 clones, about 90% seen once. On this clone: The target antigen is unknown.

J lost 3 bases, V lost 3 bases, and 9 bases had no gene match. CDR3 size: 15 residues. Germline CDR1 and CDR2: GTSNPN and SVGIG (reference sequence). Study results and limitations: In all cases, repertoires were sampled only after the peak T cell response. Spike as a whole was targeted by vaccine-associated CD4 TCRs, dominant at 160-218 and 743-854. Spike-specific TCR breadth and depth both grew after two AZD1222 doses. Females made up more of the donors, who were largely white British, and clonal diversity may have come out too low.

This sample comprised peripheral blood, obtained on day 0 of AZD1222 vaccination. The V gene is TRBV30, the J gene TRBJ2-3; 7 nucleotides align to TRBD1. The sequence was collected from an adult in good health. The CDR3 loop is CAWRGDRVGTDTQYF. As DNA, the CDR3 is TGTGCCTGGAGAGGCGACAGGGTTGGGACAGATACGCAGTATTTT.